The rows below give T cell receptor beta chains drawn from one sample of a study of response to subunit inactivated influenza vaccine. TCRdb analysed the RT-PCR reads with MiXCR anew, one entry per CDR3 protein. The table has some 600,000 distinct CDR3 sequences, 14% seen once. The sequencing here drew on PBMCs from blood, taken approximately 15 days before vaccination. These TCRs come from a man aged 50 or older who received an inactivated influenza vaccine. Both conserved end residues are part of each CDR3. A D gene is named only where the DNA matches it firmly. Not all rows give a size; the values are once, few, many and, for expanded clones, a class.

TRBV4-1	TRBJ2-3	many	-	TGCGCCAGCAGCCAGACCCTTACAACAGGGTCAGATACGCAGTATTTT	CASSQTLTTGSDTQYF
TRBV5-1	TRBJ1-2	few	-	TGCGCCAGCAGCCCGGGACCAATGACGGCTAACTATGGCTACACCTTC	CASSPGPMTANYGYTF
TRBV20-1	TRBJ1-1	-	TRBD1	TGCAGTGCTAGAGATCCAGGGGGCGTCACTGAAGCTTTCTTT	CSARDPGGVTEAFF
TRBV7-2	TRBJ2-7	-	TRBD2	TGTGCCAGCAGCCCCCGTAACAGCGGGAGCGGCGAGCAGTACTTC	CASSPRNSGSGEQYF
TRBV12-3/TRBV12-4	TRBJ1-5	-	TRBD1	TGTGCCAGCAGCCCCGGACAGGGAAACAATCAGCCCCAGCATTTT	CASSPGQGNNQPQHF
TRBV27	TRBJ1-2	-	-	TGTGCCAGCAGTTTATTCTCTGGGGCGGATGGCTACACCTTC	CASSLFSGADGYTF
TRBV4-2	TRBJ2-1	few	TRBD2	TGTGCCAGCAGCCAGGTAGCCGGGGGGGCACATGAGCAGTTCTTC	CASSQVAGGAHEQFF
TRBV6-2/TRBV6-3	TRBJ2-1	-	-	TGTGCCAGCAGTGGAAATCTAATTCGGAGGGCCGGCAATGAGCAGTTCTTC	CASSGNLIRRAGNEQFF
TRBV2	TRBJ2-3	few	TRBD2	TGTGCCAGCAGTCTACCCCCTGGGACTAGCGGAACTAGCACAGATACGCAGTATTTT	CASSLPPGTSGTSTDTQYF
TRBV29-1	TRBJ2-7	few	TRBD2	TGCAGCGTTGAAGTCTCTGGCGGGAGTGGCGAGCAGTACTTC	CSVEVSGGSGEQYF
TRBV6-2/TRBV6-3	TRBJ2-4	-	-	TGTGCCAGCAGTTACGAGGTGCGGAAAACTAGACCGTACTTC	CASSYEVRKTRPYF
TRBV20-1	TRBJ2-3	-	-	TGCAGTGCTTTACGAGAGTTGTGGTATTTT	CSALRELWYF
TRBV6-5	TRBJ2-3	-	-	TGTGCCAGCAGTTACTCCTACCCAACCTCCACAGATACGCAGTATTTT	CASSYSYPTSTDTQYF
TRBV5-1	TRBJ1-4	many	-	TGCGCCAGCAGCGCGACAGGCTATAATGAAAAACTGTTTTTT	CASSATGYNEKLFF
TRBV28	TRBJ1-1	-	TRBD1	TGTGCCAGCAGTTCCGGGACAGGGCTGACTGAAGCTTTCTTT	CASSSGTGLTEAFF
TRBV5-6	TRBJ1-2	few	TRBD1	TGTGCCAGCAGCCGGGGACAGGCTGTCCTCTATGGCTACACCTTC	CASSRGQAVLYGYTF
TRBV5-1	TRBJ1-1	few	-	TGCGCCAGCAGCACCGGCAGGGGAGTCACTGAAGCTTTCTTT	CASSTGRGVTEAFF
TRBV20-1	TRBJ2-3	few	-	TGCAGTGCTACGAGAATGGCGGGGGCCGGCACAGATACGCAGTATTTT	CSATRMAGAGTDTQYF